This T cell receptor (beta chain) was profiled in a study of blood T cell repertoires in COVID-19. With V trimmed by 2 bases and J by 6 bases, 1 base remained unmatched. This CDR3 region has 13 residues. Per germline, CDR1 MDHEN and CDR2 SYDVKM. This table comes from immunoSEQ multiplex PCR, and its TCRdb copy is limited to in-frame clones, with some not included. This sample has a few hundred thousand clones, with roughly 87% found just once. The V gene is TRBV28, the J gene TRBJ2-7; 10 bases map to TRBD1. The sample taken for sequencing was peripheral blood. This receptor was taken from a man aged 40-50 years with active or convalescent COVID-19. CDR3 DNA: TGTGCCAGCAGTTTACGGACAGGGGGCGAGCAGTACTTC. This codes for CASSLRTGGEQYF. The full variable domain, with the rest looked up from reference TRBV28 and TRBJ2-7, is DVKVTQSSRYLVKRTGEKVFLECVQDMDHENMFWYRQDPGLGLRLIYFSYDVKMKEKGDIPEGYSVSREKKERFSLILESASTNQTSMYLCASSLRTGGEQYFGPGTRLTVT.